These T cell receptor beta chains were read from a single sample in a study of cytomegalovirus exposure and HLA in healthy donors. Generated by immunoSEQ multiplex PCR, the TCRdb table keeps only in-frame clones and is missing some. This table holds under 95,000 clones, 90% to 95% found once. Sample: PBMCs. Every receptor here comes from a woman aged 18-29 years in good health and CMV-seronegative. The conserved cysteine and the conserved F or W are not part of the CDR3 here. The order of the fields is V gene, J gene, CDR3 protein.

TRBV21-1	TRBJ1-2	ASSLGTGDCGYT
TRBV2	TRBJ2-2	ASSDQRLAGKNTGELF
TRBV9	TRBJ2-1	AQRRDEQF
TRBV4-1	TRBJ2-3	ASSQAWYQYDTQY
TRBV6-4	TRBJ2-1	ASSDRAGEYNEQF
TRBV27	TRBJ2-1	ASSFGGTHHNEQF
TRBV5-1	TRBJ2-1	ASSFGGLAYYNEQF
TRBV9	TRBJ2-2	ASSKGLAGSLTGELF
TRBV9	TRBJ1-2	ASSGTGGRGYT
TRBV30	TRBJ2-6	AWGRGLGANVLT
TRBV19	TRBJ2-3	ASSTLVLDTQY
TRBV4-1	TRBJ2-7	ASSQDLVGSGDSYEQY
TRBV6-5	TRBJ2-7	ASSPLTGSYEQY
TRBV15	TRBJ2-5	ATSIPLGTRVETQY
TRBV11-1	TRBJ1-2	ASSTGQGRAYGYT
TRBV4-3	TRBJ2-1	ASSQDLSGGREF
TRBV14	TRBJ1-2	ASSLLGDSDLNGYT